The 10 T cell receptor beta chains below all came from one sample that was sequenced in a study of CD4 T cells in relation to SARS-CoV-2 and coronaviruses. Only in-frame clones appear in the TCRdb table, and some are missing; sequencing was by immunoSEQ multiplex PCR. The data contain over 25,000 clones, roughly 82% of them singletons. These receptors' targets are unknown. The unexposed donors gave CD4+ T cells in 2011-2018, prior to COVID-19. Isolation of CD4+ T cells took place after less than 11 days in culture. The specimen was CD4+ T cells from PBMCs, cultured in vitro. These receptors came from a human donor in good health.

Here the CDR3 DNA reads TGTGCCAGGTACAGGACAGGACGTGGCTACACCTTC. Its translation: CARYRTGRGYTF. This chain connects TRBV19 to TRBJ1-2, with 7 bases that match TRBD1. The CDR3 runs to 12 residues. Trimming at V came to 9 bases and at J to 7 bases, leaving 8 bases not matched to a gene. The germline gives CDR1 LNHDA, CDR2 SQIVND (reference sequence).

The chain employs TRBV10-2 and TRBJ2-7; maybe TRBD1 (6 bases). Germline V lookup: CDR1 WSHSY, CDR2 SAAADI. Between the trimmed V and J ends, which lost 3 bases and 5 bases, there was a span of 14 bases. The CDR3 contains 14 residues. The CDR3 sequence is CASSEGRQVHEQYF. CDR3 in DNA: TGCGCCAGCAGTGAAGGGAGACAGGTCCACGAGCAGTACTTC.

The chain has TRBV2 and TRBJ2-7; 9 bases fit TRBD2. With 5 bases clipped from V and 7 bases from J, the junction kept 6 bases outside the gene matches. The length of the CDR3 is 13 residues. Per germline, CDR1 SNHLY and CDR2 FYNNEI. The CDR3 sequence is CASSSGGPLEQYF. The CDR3 nucleotides read TGTGCCAGCAGTAGCGGGGGGCCCCTGGAGCAGTACTTC.

Only one count was recorded for this clone. The rearrangement joins TRBV12-2 to TRBJ1-1; TRBD1, as called in the table, went unchecked against the DNA. TRBV12-2 is a known pseudogene. This CDR3 is 15 amino acids long. The CDR3 is CASRLGGQGKTEAFF. CDR3 sequence (DNA): TGTGCAAGTCGCTTAGGGGGACAGGGGAAAACTGAAGCTTTCTTT.

This clone has only a few counts. This sequence joins TRBV5-1 and TRBJ2-5; D may match TRBD1 or TRBD2 (6 bases each). This CDR3 contains 14 residues. V lost 7 bases and J lost 1, with 14 bases in between. Germline CDR1 and CDR2: SGHRS and YFSETQ. For the CDR3, the DNA is TGCGCCAGCCACTTAGAGGGGGGCCAAGAGACCCAGTACTTC. Protein: CASHLEGGQETQYF. The entire variable domain, with the rest obtained from reference TRBV5-1 and TRBJ2-5, is as follows: KAGVTQTPRYLIKTRGQQVTLSCSPISGHRSVSWYQQTPGQGLQFLFEYFSETQRNKGNFPGRFSGRQFSNSRSEMNVSTLELGDSALYLCASHLEGGQETQYFGPGTRLLVL.

In this sample, this clone turned up once. The chain is built from TRBV10-3 and TRBJ1-1, with D unresolved. Trimming removed 6 bases from V and 0 bases from J, with 11 bases in between. The CDR3 sequence is 14 residues long. Germline V gene sequence: CDR1 ENHRY, CDR2 SYGVKD. The CDR3 coding sequence is TGTGCCATCAGGTGGGGAGGTCTGAACACTGAAGCTTTCTTT. Amino acids: CAIRWGGLNTEAFF.

The genes are TRBV3-1 (or the pseudogene TRBV3-2) and TRBJ2-1, with 13 bases identical to TRBD2. Germline CDR1 is LGHDT and CDR2 is YNNKEL (reference sequence). Trimming took 1 base from V and 6 from J; bases not matched to a gene: 3. This CDR3 spans 16 amino acids. The CDR3 here is CASSQGTSGGANEQFF. The CDR3 nucleotides are TGTGCCAGCAGCCAAGGCACTAGCGGGGGGGCCAATGAGCAGTTCTTC.

The V and J genes are TRBV20-1 and TRBJ2-3; D may be TRBD2 (6 bases). This CDR3 comprises 11 residues. Germline CDR1 and CDR2: DFQATT and SNEGSKA (reference sequence). The V and J ends lost 4 bases and 5 bases respectively, with 7 bases between them. The CDR3 loop is CSATGGDTQYF. In DNA, the CDR3 is TGCAGTGCTACCGGGGGAGATACGCAGTATTTT.

The rearrangement links TRBV15 to TRBJ2-1, with TRBD2 matching over 8 bases. Germline trimming cut 5 bases from V and 1 base from J; bases unmatched to any gene: 4. Germline V gene lookup returns CDR1 LNHNV and CDR2 YYDKDF (reference sequence). There are 15 residues in the CDR3. CDR3 sequence (DNA): TGTGCCACCAGCGGACGGGAGGGGTCCTACAATGAGCAGTTCTTC. Protein: CATSGREGSYNEQFF.

The chain employs TRBV18 and TRBJ1-5; no firm D call. Germline V gene data show CDR1 as KGHSH and CDR2 as LQKENI. V was pared by 6 bases and J by 2 bases, with 14 bases between. CDR3 length: 15 residues. This CDR3 reads CASSSGSGGNQPQHF. CDR3 coding DNA: TGTGCCAGCTCCTCCGGCTCTGGGGGCAATCAGCCCCAGCATTTT.